Presented here are 25 T cell receptor beta chains from one specimen sequenced in a study of control samples from healthy donors and cancer patients (dated by TCRdb to about 2020). The method behind the library was the immunoSEQ multiplex PCR assay. TCRdb holds this immuneACCESS table with in-frame rearrangements only. Some clones are missing; in checked studies, unresolved V genes explain under half, and the rest has no known cause. This sample lists some 140,000 clones; roughly 92% were detected once. The biggest ten clones account for over 9% of the sample. Specimen: blood. The receptor set was obtained from a man aged 30 to 45 in good health.

The CDR3 nucleotides read TGTGCCAGCAGTTCCAAGACACCTATTGGGAGTGGCTACACCTTC. This gives the protein CASSSKTPIGSGYTF. This sequence joins TRBV28 and TRBJ1-2; D gene uncertain. CDR1 is MDHEN, CDR2 SYDVKM, per germline. The CDR3 spans 15 residues. Trimming removed 4 bases from V and 7 bases from J, with 19 bases in between.

The chain links TRBV6-5 to TRBJ1-2; no firm D call. The CDR3 runs to 15 residues. Looked up from germline, CDR1 is MNHEY and CDR2 is SVGAGI. Trimming took off 2 bases at V and 8 bases at J, with 18 bases between the two ends. The CDR3 here is CASSYDLFMSRGYTF. The CDR3 region has the DNA TGTGCCAGCAGTTACGACCTTTTTATGAGTAGGGGCTACACCTTC.

J is TRBJ2-2 and V is TRBV18, with D perhaps TRBD2 (5 bases). This CDR3 spans 15 amino acids. Trimming stripped 2 bases from V and 4 bases from J, with 11 bases between. Germline lookup yields CDR1 KGHSH and CDR2 LQKENI. CDR3 residues: CASSPLGASTGELFF. In DNA, the CDR3 is TGTGCCAGCTCACCATTGGGAGCAAGCACCGGGGAGCTGTTTTTT. The full variable domain, with the rest looked up from reference TRBV18 and TRBJ2-2, is NAGVMQNPRHLVRRRGQEARLRCSPMKGHSHVYWYRQLPEEGLKFMVYLQKENIIDESGMPKERFSAEFPKEGPSILRIQQVVRGDSAAYFCASSPLGASTGELFFGEGSRLTVL.

The genes are TRBV10-3 and TRBJ2-1; D is perhaps TRBD2 (6 bases). The CDR3 has 12 amino acids. V lost 6 bases and J lost 9, with 12 bases in between. CDR1 is ENHRY, CDR2 SYGVKD, per germline. CDR3 DNA sequence: TGTGCCATCAGGGGGCGCGGGATTGAGCAGTTCTTC. Translating it yields CAIRGRGIEQFF.

CDR3 sequence: CASSLATAARGYTF. CDR3 coding DNA: TGTGCCAGCAGCTTAGCGACGGCAGCGAGGGGCTACACCTTC. The V and J genes are TRBV7-9 and TRBJ1-2; unclear D gene. There are 14 residues in the CDR3. The ends were cut back, 0 bases at V and 8 bases at J, with 13 bases in the middle. CDR1 is SEHNR and CDR2 is FQNEAQ in the germline V gene (reference sequence).

This clone was observed a single time. The chain combines TRBV27 with TRBJ1-5; 10 positions agree with TRBD1. The CDR3 is 17 residues long. V shed 6 bases and J 2 bases; nucleotides not matched to a gene: 10. Germline CDR1 MNHEY, CDR2 SMNVEV (reference sequence). CDR3 nucleotides: TGTGCCAGCAGGCCTCGAGAGACAGGGGGCGGCAATCAGCCCCAGCATTTT. Translating it yields CASRPRETGGGNQPQHF.

The V gene is TRBV6-5, the J gene TRBJ2-1; D may be TRBD1 (7 bases). Trimming took off 8 bases at V and 2 bases at J, with 13 bases between the two ends. Germline loops: CDR1 MNHEY, CDR2 SVGAGI. The CDR3 is 14 amino acids. CDR3 sequence: CASLGGGAYNEQFF. CDR3 DNA sequence: TGTGCCAGCCTCGGAGGGGGCGCCTACAATGAGCAGTTCTTC.

This sequence joins TRBV16 and TRBJ1-4, with D unclear. CDR1 and CDR2 from the germline V gene are KGHSY and FQNENV. Trimming cost V 6 bases and J 0 bases, with 11 bases left between them. The CDR3 loop spans 15 amino acids. Here the CDR3 DNA reads TGTGCCAGCAGGAATTCTCTGGCAACTAATGAAAAACTGTTTTTT. This encodes CASRNSLATNEKLFF.

The chain combines TRBV11-3 with TRBJ1-4; possibly TRBD1 for D (6 bases). Germline CDR1 reads SGHNT; CDR2 reads YENEEA. This CDR3 comprises 14 residues. V dropped 1 base and J dropped 6 bases, with 9 bases sitting between them. Written as DNA, the CDR3 is TGTGCCAGCAGCTTAGCAGGGGACGATGAAAAACTGTTTTTT. Encoded protein: CASSLAGDDEKLFF.

The genes are TRBV6-4 and TRBJ2-7; D gene unclear. The CDR3 runs 18 residues. The V and J ends lost 7 bases and 0 bases respectively, with 25 bases between them. Germline loops: CDR1 MRHNA, CDR2 SNTAGT. The CDR3 reads CASTHTWGSPTYSYEQYF. In DNA, the CDR3 is TGTGCCAGCACCCACACATGGGGTTCTCCCACATACTCCTACGAGCAGTACTTC.

This chain links TRBV19 with TRBJ1-1; D gene ambiguous. There are 13 residues in the CDR3. Germline CDR1 is LNHDA and CDR2 is SQIVND (reference sequence). Trimming removed 3 bases at V and 1 base at J, with 6 bases between. Here the CDR3 DNA reads TGTGCCAGTAGTATCTCCGGGAACACTGAAGCTTTCTTT. As protein: CASSISGNTEAFF.

This chain joins TRBV6-6 and TRBJ1-6, with D tentatively TRBD1 (5 bases). CDR3 size: 15 residues. The V end was cut by 5 bases, the J end by 2 bases, with 10 bases between. Germline V gene data show CDR1 as MNHNY and CDR2 as SVGAGI (reference sequence). CDR3 coding DNA: TGTGCCAGCAGTAGACCGGACACCTATAATTCACCCCTCCACTTT. Protein sequence: CASSRPDTYNSPLHF.

This chain uses TRBV7-2 with TRBJ2-5; the D call may be TRBD1 or TRBD2 (5 bases each). This CDR3 has 13 residues. With 1 base removed from V and 5 bases from J, the gap between germline ends came to 8 bases. Looked up from germline, CDR1 is SGHTA and CDR2 is FQGNSA. CDR3 residues: CASSLGGEETQYF. For the CDR3, the DNA is TGTGCCAGCAGCTTAGGAGGGGAGGAGACCCAGTACTTC.

Notes on this clone: At one boundary the junction diverges from the germline segment, which might be a read error. V and J are TRBV7-7 and TRBJ2-7, with TRBD1 identical over 10 bases. This CDR3 is built from 14 residues. Germline-derived CDR1 and CDR2 are SSHAT and FNYEAQ (reference sequence). The CDR3 DNA reads as TGTGCTAGCAGCCCAGGGACAGGGGCATCCGAGCAGTACTTC. Its protein is CASSPGTGASEQYF. Full variable domain (outside the CDR3, taken from reference TRBV7-7 and TRBJ2-7): GAGVSQSPRYKVTKRGQDVTLRCDPISSHATLYWYQQALGQGPEFLTYFNYEAQPDKSGLPSDRFSAERPEGSISTLTIQRTEQRDSAMYRCASSPGTGASEQYFGPGTRLTVT.

As DNA, the CDR3 is TGTGCCAGCACAACCCAGGCGCCTAGCGGCTACAATGAGCAGTTCTTC. This translates into CASTTQAPSGYNEQFF. The gene calls are TRBV19 and TRBJ2-1; 7 nucleotides align to TRBD2. CDR3 length equals 16 residues. CDR1 LNHDA and CDR2 SQIVND come from the germline V gene (reference sequence). J gave up 3 bases and V 9 bases, and 14 bases lay outside the gene matches.

This clone has a single count. This chain uses TRBV19 with TRBJ2-1, with 7 positions matching TRBD2. Germline values: CDR1 LNHDA, CDR2 SQIVND (reference sequence). After removal of 4 bases from V and 8 bases from J, the junction contained 5 bases not matched to a gene. This CDR3 is built from 13 residues. The DNA for the CDR3 is TGTGCCAGTAGTAAGTGGGAGGGCGATGAGCAGTTCTTC. Translated: CASSKWEGDEQFF.

CDR3 bases: TGCGCCAGCAGCCCCGGACTAGCGGGAGGGTTGGGTGAGCAGTTCTTC. Protein: CASSPGLAGGLGEQFF. The rearrangement links TRBV4-1 to TRBJ2-1, with 15 bases matching TRBD2. The CDR3 sequence is 16 residues long. Germline V gene data show CDR1 as MGHRA and CDR2 as YSYEKL. The ends lost 4 bases at V and 9 bases at J; junction bases unmatched: 7.

This chain joins TRBV15 and TRBJ1-6; TRBD1 matches 10 bases. J was trimmed by 10 bases and V by 5 bases; bases with no gene match: 8. There are 15 residues in the CDR3. From germline, CDR1 is LNHNV and CDR2 YYDKDF (reference sequence). The chain's CDR3 is CATSPDRGRESPLHF. CDR3 nucleotides: TGTGCCACCAGCCCGGACAGGGGGAGAGAGTCACCCCTCCACTTT. The entire variable domain, with the rest obtained from reference TRBV15 and TRBJ1-6, is as follows: DAMVIQNPRYQVTQFGKPVTLSCSQTLNHNVMYWYQQKSSQAPKLLFHYYDKDFNNEADTPDNFQSRRPNTSFCFLDIRSPGLGDTAMYLCATSPDRGRESPLHFGNGTRLTVT.

The genes are TRBV27 and TRBJ2-3, with TRBD2 matching 14 bases. V lost 2 bases to trimming and J lost 2 bases; unmatched junction nucleotides: 9. The CDR3 spans 19 residues. CDR1 is MNHEY, CDR2 SMNVEV, per germline (reference sequence). The CDR3 here is CASSLGLAGGPRSTDTQYF. DNA of the CDR3: TGTGCCAGCAGTTTAGGACTAGCGGGAGGACCGCGCTCCACAGATACGCAGTATTTT.

This clone came up once. The chain recombines TRBV29-1 with TRBJ2-1, with 11 positions matching TRBD2. Germline-derived CDR1 and CDR2 are SQVTM and ANQGSEA. With 0 bases clipped from V and 8 bases from J, the junction kept 6 bases outside the gene matches. CDR3 length equals 15 residues. The CDR3 protein is CSVEDFTSGSHEQFF. CDR3 bases: TGCAGCGTTGAAGATTTTACTAGCGGGAGTCATGAGCAGTTCTTC.

The J gene is TRBJ2-3, the V gene TRBV28; D is possibly TRBD1 or TRBD2 (5 bases each). CDR1 and CDR2 from the germline V gene are MDHEN and SYDVKM. The ends were cut back, 5 bases at V and 2 bases at J, with 11 bases in the middle. The CDR3 is 14 amino acids. The CDR3 spells CASSPFGTTDTQYF. The CDR3 DNA reads TGTGCCAGCAGTCCCTTCGGGACCACAGATACGCAGTATTTT.

In regard to this clone: The same CDR3 can be traced to other DNA sequences in this sample. J is TRBJ2-4 and V is TRBV11-3; perhaps D is TRBD1 or TRBD2 (9 bases each). This CDR3 has 13 residues. Deletions cut 9 bases from V and 11 bases from J, with 20 bases between. In germline, CDR1 is SGHNT, CDR2 YENEEA. The CDR3 loop is CASSGGQGIVQYF. The CDR3 DNA reads TGTGCCAGTAGCGGGGGACAGGGAATCGTTCAGTACTTC.

J is TRBJ1-2 and V is TRBV10-3; D perhaps matches TRBD1 (6 bases). The CDR3 runs 13 residues. V lost 10 bases to trimming and J lost 6 bases, with 18 bases between them. From germline, CDR1 is ENHRY and CDR2 SYGVKD. CDR3 in amino acids: CATNTGAYDGYTF. Written as DNA, the CDR3 is TGTGCCACCAACACGGGGGCCTACGATGGCTACACCTTC.

The chain joins TRBV6-4 to TRBJ2-1; TRBD2 aligns across 8 bases. CDR1 and CDR2 (germline): MRHNA, SNTAGT. Trimming removed 6 bases from V and 6 bases from J; junction bases left unmatched: 10. The CDR3 extends over 15 amino acids. CDR3 DNA: TGTGCCAGCAGCCACAAAGCGGGAGAAGCCAATGAGCAGTTCTTC. It translates to CASSHKAGEANEQFF.

The chain carries TRBV7-8 and TRBJ2-5; D uncertain. The CDR3 spans 13 residues. Germline V gives CDR1 SGHVS, CDR2 FQNEAQ. V was clipped by 1 base and J by 6 bases, with 9 bases between them. The CDR3 bases are TGTGCCAGCAGCTTAGAAGTTTCCAAGACCCAGTACTTC. Amino acids: CASSLEVSKTQYF.